This TCR beta chain comes out of a study of regulatory T cells in long-lasting Graves disease. Indicated time point: persistent/refractory GD, antithyroid drugs over 5 years with positive TRAb. Scientists built the TCR library using RNA that was extracted from PBMCs. This CDR3 has 13 residues. V lost 4 bases to trimming and J lost 8 bases, with 14 bases between them. CDR1 is LGHDT and CDR2 is YNNKEL in the germline V gene (reference sequence). Building of the TCR beta libraries involved iRepertoire HTBI primers and Arm-PCR of CDR3 regions. MiXCR, applied by TCRdb to the multiplex PCR reads, yields one record per CDR3 protein. The data hold roughly 400,000 distinct CDR3 sequences, with less than 25% observed a single time. This clonotype occurred many times.

The chain couples TRBV3-1 to TRBJ1-2; tentative D call: TRBD1 (5 bases). This TCR was recovered from a female donor with Graves disease. Sequenced here: peripheral blood mononuclear cells (PBMCs), sampled when the disease was refractory, from a patient treated with antithyroid drugs. The CDR3 region is CASSPGRGNGYTF. The DNA for the CDR3 is TGTGCCAGCAGCCCAGGGAGGGGCAACGGCTACACCTTC.